Sequencing of this TCR beta chain was carried out in a study of T cells in Graves' hyperthyroidism and ophthalmopathy. Researchers took RNA transcripts and amplified the TCR beta CDR3 regions from them. The HTBI primer set served for first-round RT-PCR of the TCR CDR3. TCRdb passed the multiplex PCR reads through MiXCR, listing each CDR3 protein once. This table has 250,000 to 300,000 distinct CDR3 sequences, roughly 13% appearing once. The CDR3 has 14 residues. The germline V gene has CDR1 SGHDN and CDR2 FVKESK. Trimming removed 2 bases from V and 8 bases from J, with 12 bases in between. With a duration under 2 months, the hyperthyroidism was newly diagnosed in patients aged 18 to 65.

Sequenced: blood. The chain carries TRBV14 and TRBJ1-4; D gene unclear. This sequence was found in a middle-aged woman with Graves' hyperthyroidism. The CDR3 nucleotides are TGTGCCAGCAGCCAATCATTGGGATTCGAAAAACTGTTTTTT. It specifies CASSQSLGFEKLFF.